Presented here are 26 T cell receptor beta chains from one specimen sequenced in a study of T cell repertoires in cytomegalovirus infection. TCRdb re-called the reads through MiXCR, storing one row per CDR3 protein. The sample has about 830,000 distinct CDR3 sequences; 32% are singletons. Their antigens are not known. This material consisted of cultured CD8+ T cells from PBMCs, taken from culture after CMV antigen stimulation. The receptors derive from a human donor in good health (CMV status not recorded). Some clones in this sample may be carry-over from other donors' samples.

This clonotype was seen a few times. The chain employs TRBV7-6 and TRBJ1-3, with D unresolved. The CDR3 is 15 amino acids. CDR1 SGHVS and CDR2 FNYEAQ come from the germline V gene. Trimming removed 1 base at V and 2 bases at J, with 9 bases between. CDR3 protein: CASSLGMDPGNTIYF. CDR3 in DNA: TGTGCCAGCAGCTTAGGGATGGACCCTGGAAACACCATATATTTT.

The J gene is TRBJ1-5, the V gene TRBV7-2, with a possible D match to TRBD1 (5 bases). The CDR3 extends over 15 amino acids. Germline CDR1 SGHTA, CDR2 FQGNSA. Trimming stripped 2 bases from V and 2 bases from J, with 10 bases between. CDR3 DNA sequence: TGTGCCAGCAGCTTACAGGGCTTGCGCAATCAGCCCCAGCATTTT. Encoded protein: CASSLQGLRNQPQHF.

This chain joins TRBV2 and TRBJ2-5; 9 bases map to TRBD2. After removal of 5 bases from V and 1 base from J, the junction contained 11 bases not matched to a gene. Looked up from germline, CDR1 is SNHLY and CDR2 is FYNNEI. This CDR3 contains 17 residues. DNA for the CDR3: TGTGCCAGCAGTAACCCCGAGGAGCGGGGGGTCCAAGAGACCCAGTACTTC. Protein product: CASSNPEERGVQETQYF.

The chain has TRBV15 and TRBJ1-5, with 8 bases matching TRBD1. Losses at the gene ends were 0 bases for V and 6 bases for J; bases not matched to a gene: 7. CDR1 and CDR2 from the germline V gene are LNHNV and YYDKDF (reference sequence). CDR3 size: 16 residues. In DNA, the CDR3 is TGTGCCACCAGCAGAGATGGAGACAGGGGAAGTCAGCCCCAGCATTTT. Amino acids: CATSRDGDRGSQPQHF.

V gene TRBV5-1 combines with J gene TRBJ2-2, with 12 bases identical to TRBD1. V lost 5 bases and J lost 2; bases outside the gene matches: 7. Germline V gene data show CDR1 as SGHRS and CDR2 as YFSETQ. CDR3 length: 17 amino acids. The CDR3 coding sequence is TGCGCCAGCAGATCGGGACAGGGGGCAAGTAACACCGGGGAGCTGTTTTTT. This gives the protein CASRSGQGASNTGELFF.

This clonotype came up once. The CDR3: CASSLYQGVGNTIYF. The CDR3 coding sequence is TGTGCCAGCAGCTTGTACCAGGGTGTCGGAAACACCATATATTTT. The V and J genes are TRBV5-5 and TRBJ1-3, with TRBD1 as a possible D gene (5 bases). Trimming pared 1 base from V and 4 bases from J, leaving 12 bases between. This CDR3 has 15 amino acids. The germline V gene encodes CDR1 SGHKS and CDR2 YYEKEE (reference sequence). The whole variable domain, filled in from reference TRBV5-5 and TRBJ1-3, reads DAGVTQSPTHLIKTRGQQVTLRCSPISGHKSVSWYQQVLGQGPQFIFQYYEKEERGRGNFPDRFSARQFPNYSSELNVNALLLGDSALYLCASSLYQGVGNTIYFGEGSWLTVV.

This clonotype has at least ten counts. The chain joins TRBV7-3 to TRBJ2-5; D not resolved. The CDR3 extends over 17 amino acids. Germline CDR1 SGHTA, CDR2 FQGTGA. The germline V and J ends were trimmed by 1 base and 2 bases, with 17 bases remaining between them. The CDR3 reads CASSLIGPLPKQETQYF. The CDR3 coding sequence is TGTGCCAGCAGCTTAATTGGACCCCTCCCAAAACAAGAGACCCAGTACTTC.

The V and J genes are TRBV7-2 and TRBJ2-3, with D perhaps matching TRBD2 (7 bases). CDR3 length: 16 amino acids. Trimming removed 1 base at V and 2 bases at J, with 13 bases between. Germline-derived CDR1 and CDR2 are SGHTA and FQGNSA. CDR3 sequence (DNA): TGTGCCAGCAGCTTAGTTGCGGGGGCGCTCACAGATACGCAGTATTTT. Its protein product is CASSLVAGALTDTQYF.

The CDR3 sequence is CASSEFTRGLDEQYV. In nucleotides, the CDR3 is TGTGCCAGCAGTGAGTTTACAAGGGGGCTGGACGAGCAGTACGTC. The V call is TRBV6-1, the J call TRBJ2-7; 7 bases fit TRBD1. The CDR3 runs to 15 residues. From germline, CDR1 is MNHNS and CDR2 SASEGT. V gave up 3 bases and J gave up 5 bases; unmatched junction bases: 10.

The J gene is TRBJ1-1, the V gene TRBV6-5, with D perhaps matching TRBD1 (5 bases). CDR3 length: 14 amino acids. The germline gives CDR1 MNHEY, CDR2 SVGAGI. Between the trimmed V and J ends, which lost 2 bases and 3 bases, there was a span of 10 bases. CDR3: CASSYGGGYTEAFF. The CDR3 DNA sequence: TGTGCCAGCAGTTACGGGGGGGGATACACTGAAGCTTTCTTT.

The chain has TRBV27 and TRBJ1-6; 9 bases are a match to TRBD1. The V segment lost 4 bases and the J segment 6 bases; nucleotides outside the gene matches: 10. Germline CDR1 and CDR2: MNHEY and SMNVEV (reference sequence). The CDR3 is 17 residues long. The CDR3 is CASSSSDRGNGNSPLHF. CDR3 bases: TGTGCCAGCAGTTCCTCGGACAGGGGAAATGGTAATTCACCCCTCCACTTT.

This clonotype appeared a few times. The CDR3: CASSETEEVGGRENSPLHF. CDR3 DNA sequence: TGTGCCAGCAGTGAAACGGAGGAAGTTGGGGGGCGAGAGAATTCACCCCTCCACTTT. The chain combines TRBV25-1 with TRBJ1-6, with TRBD1 as a possible D gene (6 bases). Trimming shortened V by 2 bases and J by 7 bases, and 24 bases separated the two germline ends. Germline V gene data show CDR1 as MGHDK and CDR2 as SYGVNS. The CDR3 totals 19 residues. Together with reference TRBV25-1 and TRBJ1-6, the CDR3 gives the full variable domain: EADIYQTPRYLVIGTGKKITLECSQTMGHDKMYWYQQDPGMELHLIHYSYGVNSTEKGDLSSESTVSRIRTEHFPLTLESARPSHTSQYLCASSETEEVGGRENSPLHFGNGTRLTVT.

The V gene is TRBV2, the J gene TRBJ1-2; 7 bases line up with TRBD1. V dropped 0 bases and J dropped 2; count of bases not matched to a gene: 3. Germline V CDR1 and CDR2: SNHLY, FYNNEI. The CDR3 is made up of 15 amino acids. CDR3 in amino acids: CASSEARTGNYGYTF. In nucleotides, the CDR3 is TGTGCCAGCAGTGAAGCCCGGACAGGCAACTATGGCTACACCTTC.

There are many counts of this clonotype. The V call is TRBV4-3, the J call TRBJ2-1; 12 bases line up with TRBD1. CDR3 size: 16 residues. The V gene's germline CDR1 is LGHNA and CDR2 YSLEER. V lost 1 base to trimming and J lost 4 bases; unmatched junction nucleotides: 2. The CDR3 DNA reads TGCGCCAGCAGCCAAGGGGGACAGGGGGCTTACAATGAGCAGTTCTTC. Translating it yields CASSQGGQGAYNEQFF.

The J gene is TRBJ1-2, the V gene TRBV6-2 or TRBV6-3; TRBD1 is a possible D gene (6 bases). V lost 5 bases and J 5 bases, leaving 18 bases between the germline ends. The CDR3 is 15 amino acids. CDR1 MNHEY and CDR2 SVGEGT come from the germline V gene. The CDR3 DNA is TGTGCCAGCAGTCCCGGACAGATTCCTCTGTATGGCTACACCTTC. Translating it yields CASSPGQIPLYGYTF.

The chain links TRBV7-3 to TRBJ2-5, with D possibly TRBD1 on 5 matching bases. This CDR3 region has 15 residues. V lost 2 bases and J 4 bases, leaving 14 bases between the germline ends. The germline CDR1 and CDR2 sequences are SGHTA and FQGTGA. CDR3 protein: CASSLGRVRGETQYF. CDR3 DNA sequence: TGTGCCAGCAGCTTAGGCCGAGTTAGGGGAGAGACCCAGTACTTC.

This clonotype was seen many times. The V gene is TRBV7-2, the J gene TRBJ1-2; TRBD1 aligns across 9 bases. CDR1 is SGHTA and CDR2 is FQGNSA in the germline V gene. V lost 1 base and J lost 3; bases outside the gene matches: 12. The CDR3 extends over 18 amino acids. CDR3 nucleotide sequence: TGTGCCAGCAGCTTAGAGCGGGACAGGGCCCCTCTTGACTATGGCTACACCTTC. Translated, it gives CASSLERDRAPLDYGYTF.

This clonotype turned up a few times. The chain combines TRBV7-9 with TRBJ1-2, with 7 positions matching TRBD1. This CDR3 is 15 amino acids long. Germline loops: CDR1 SEHNR, CDR2 FQNEAQ (reference sequence). The J segment lost 0 bases and the V segment lost 5 bases, leaving 6 bases of the junction unmatched. The CDR3 spells CASSATGDSNYGYTF. The CDR3 DNA follows: TGTGCCAGCAGCGCCACAGGGGACTCTAACTATGGCTACACCTTC.

The CDR3 region is CASSLALAGATDTQYF. Written as DNA, the CDR3 is TGTGCCAGCAGCTTAGCCCTGGCGGGAGCAACAGATACGCAGTATTTT. J is TRBJ2-3 and V is TRBV7-2, with 7 bases identical to TRBD2. Trimming removed 0 bases from V and 3 bases from J; junction bases left unmatched: 6. The CDR3 has 16 amino acids. CDR1 is SGHTA, CDR2 FQGNSA, per germline.

This clonotype was counted between two and nine times. The rearrangement uses TRBV27 and TRBJ2-3; D is possibly TRBD2 (7 bases). Trimming took 10 bases from V and 2 from J, leaving 13 bases between them. The CDR3 spans 13 residues. Germline V CDR1 and CDR2: MNHEY, SMNVEV (reference sequence). In nucleotides, the CDR3 is TGTGCCATCCGGCGGGGGCCCACAGATACGCAGTATTTT. Its protein is CAIRRGPTDTQYF.

In DNA, the CDR3 is TGTGCTAGTGGTTTGGTGGAATCGGCATCGAATCCCTTCTACGAGCAGTACTTC. Protein sequence: CASGLVESASNPFYEQYF. This chain links TRBV12-5 with TRBJ2-7; no definite D call. The CDR3 totals 18 residues. Germline V gene sequence: CDR1 LGHNT, CDR2 FRNRAP. V was pared by 0 bases and J by 3 bases, with 21 bases between.

This clonotype was counted only a few times. This chain connects TRBV19 to TRBJ1-2, with D perhaps TRBD1 (6 bases). Trimming shortened V by 2 bases and J by 1 base, and 17 bases separated the two germline ends. The CDR3 sequence is 17 residues long. CDR1 and CDR2 from the germline V gene are LNHDA and SQIVND (reference sequence). CDR3 protein: CASSIPADHRDNYGYTF. The CDR3 bases are TGTGCCAGTAGTATACCCGCCGACCACAGGGATAACTATGGCTACACCTTC.

This clonotype appeared a few times. The chain is built from TRBV28 and TRBJ2-2, with 8 bases matching TRBD1. V lost 4 bases and J lost 1; bases outside the gene matches: 11. In germline, CDR1 is MDHEN, CDR2 SYDVKM. This CDR3 comprises 18 residues. In DNA form, the CDR3 reads TGTGCCAGCAGTTCCCGATATAGGACAGGGAAGAACACCGGGGAGCTGTTTTTT. Its translation is CASSSRYRTGKNTGELFF.

This CDR3 is CASSLGAHRPYNEQFF. CDR3 sequence (DNA): TGTGCCAGCAGCTTAGGTGCGCACAGGCCCTACAATGAGCAGTTCTTC. The chain couples TRBV7-9 to TRBJ2-1; a weak D match, TRBD1 (5 bases). V lost 1 base, J lost 2 bases, and 12 bases lay in between. Germline loops: CDR1 SEHNR, CDR2 FQNEAQ (reference sequence). The CDR3 totals 16 residues.

The chain combines TRBV5-6 with TRBJ2-2, with a weak D call TRBD1 (5 bases). The ends were cut back, 0 bases at V and 0 bases at J, with 9 bases in the middle. Germline V gene lookup returns CDR1 SGHDT and CDR2 YYEEEE. The CDR3 is 16 residues long. The CDR3: CASSLATGPNTGELFF. The CDR3 DNA reads as TGTGCCAGCAGCTTGGCCACAGGCCCGAACACCGGGGAGCTGTTTTTT.

Note on this clonotype: A much larger clone sits a single nucleotide away, making a read error possible. The chain employs TRBV6-2 or TRBV6-3 and TRBJ2-7, with D unresolved. This CDR3 is 13 amino acids long. Per germline, CDR1 MNHEY and CDR2 SVGEGT. V lost 2 bases to trimming and J lost 2 bases, with 7 bases between them. The CDR3 here is CASSYDGPYEQYV. CDR3 nucleotides: TGTGCCAGCAGTTACGACGGACCCTACGAGCAGTACGTC.